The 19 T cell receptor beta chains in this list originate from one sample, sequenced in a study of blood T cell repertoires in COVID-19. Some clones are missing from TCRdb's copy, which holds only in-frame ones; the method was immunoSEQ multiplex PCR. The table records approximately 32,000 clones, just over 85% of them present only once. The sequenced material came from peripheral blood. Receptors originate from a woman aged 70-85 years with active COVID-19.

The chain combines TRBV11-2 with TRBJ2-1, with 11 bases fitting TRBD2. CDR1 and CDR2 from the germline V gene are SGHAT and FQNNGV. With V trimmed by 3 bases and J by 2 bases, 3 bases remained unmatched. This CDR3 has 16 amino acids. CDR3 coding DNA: TGTGCCAGCAGCTTTAGCGGGGGGGCCACCTACAATGAGCAGTTCTTC. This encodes CASSFSGGATYNEQFF.

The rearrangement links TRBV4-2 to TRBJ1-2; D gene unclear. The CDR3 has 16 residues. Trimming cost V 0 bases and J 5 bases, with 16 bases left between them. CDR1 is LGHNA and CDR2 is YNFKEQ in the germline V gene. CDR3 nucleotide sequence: TGTGCCAGCAGCCAAGATCCTACCTCACAGAGATATGGCTACACCTTC. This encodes CASSQDPTSQRYGYTF.

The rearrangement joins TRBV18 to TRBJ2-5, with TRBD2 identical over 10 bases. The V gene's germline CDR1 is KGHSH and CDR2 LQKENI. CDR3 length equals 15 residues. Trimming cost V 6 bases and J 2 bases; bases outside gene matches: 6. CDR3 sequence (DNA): TGTGCCAGCTCGCCAGGAGCGGGGGGGCAAGAGACCCAGTACTTC. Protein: CASSPGAGGQETQYF.

Written as DNA, the CDR3 is TGTGCCAGCAGTCGCGGGGGGCTGGAGACCCAGTACTTC. It yields the protein CASSRGGLETQYF. The chain couples TRBV7-9 to TRBJ2-5; 8 bases agree with TRBD2. V lost 6 bases to trimming and J lost 5 bases; unmatched junction nucleotides: 5. Germline CDR1 reads SEHNR; CDR2 reads FQNEAQ (reference sequence). The CDR3 totals 13 residues.

The chain's CDR3 is CATSGGGRLNEQFF. The DNA for the CDR3 is TGTGCCACCTCTGGCGGGGGCCGGCTCAATGAGCAGTTCTTC. The V call is TRBV27, the J call TRBJ2-1; the D gene is possibly TRBD2 (7 bases). The CDR3 is 14 amino acids. CDR1 is MNHEY and CDR2 is SMNVEV in the germline V gene (reference sequence). V was trimmed by 10 bases and J by 6 bases, leaving 19 bases between them.

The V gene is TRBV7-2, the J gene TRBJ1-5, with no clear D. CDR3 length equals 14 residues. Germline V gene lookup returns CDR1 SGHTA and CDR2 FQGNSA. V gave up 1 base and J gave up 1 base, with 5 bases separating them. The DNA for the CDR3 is TGTGCCAGCAGCTTAGGACTGAGCAATCAGCCCCAGCATTTT. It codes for CASSLGLSNQPQHF.

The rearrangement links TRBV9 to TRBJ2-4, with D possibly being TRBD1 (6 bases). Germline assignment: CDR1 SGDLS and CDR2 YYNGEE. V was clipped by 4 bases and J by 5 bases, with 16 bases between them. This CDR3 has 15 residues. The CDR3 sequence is CASSPQQGYENIQYF. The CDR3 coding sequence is TGTGCCAGCAGCCCCCAACAGGGTTACGAAAACATTCAGTACTTC.

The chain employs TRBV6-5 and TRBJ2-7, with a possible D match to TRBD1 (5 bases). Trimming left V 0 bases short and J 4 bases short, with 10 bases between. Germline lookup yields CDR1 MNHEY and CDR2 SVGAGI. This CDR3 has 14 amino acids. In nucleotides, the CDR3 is TGTGCCAGCAGTTACTCAACAGGCTTATACGAGCAGTACTTC. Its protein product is CASSYSTGLYEQYF.

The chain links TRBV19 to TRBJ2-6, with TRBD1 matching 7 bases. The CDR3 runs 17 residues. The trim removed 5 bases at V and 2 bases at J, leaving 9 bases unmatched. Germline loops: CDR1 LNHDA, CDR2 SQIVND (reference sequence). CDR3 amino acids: CASSEGRGSTGANVLTF. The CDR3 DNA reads TGTGCCAGTAGTGAGGGCAGGGGGTCGACTGGGGCCAACGTCCTGACTTTC.

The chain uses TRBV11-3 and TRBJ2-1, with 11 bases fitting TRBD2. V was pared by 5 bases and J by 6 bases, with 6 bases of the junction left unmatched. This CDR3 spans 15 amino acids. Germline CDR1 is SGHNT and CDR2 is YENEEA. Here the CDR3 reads CASSPSGGQGNEQFF. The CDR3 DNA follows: TGTGCCAGCAGCCCTAGCGGGGGGCAAGGCAATGAGCAGTTCTTC.

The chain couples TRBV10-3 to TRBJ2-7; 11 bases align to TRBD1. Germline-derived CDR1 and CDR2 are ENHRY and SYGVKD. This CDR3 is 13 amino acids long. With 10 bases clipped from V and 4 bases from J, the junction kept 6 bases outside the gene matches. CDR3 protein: CATWTGGWYEQYF. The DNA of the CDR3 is TGTGCCACCTGGACAGGGGGCTGGTACGAGCAGTACTTC.

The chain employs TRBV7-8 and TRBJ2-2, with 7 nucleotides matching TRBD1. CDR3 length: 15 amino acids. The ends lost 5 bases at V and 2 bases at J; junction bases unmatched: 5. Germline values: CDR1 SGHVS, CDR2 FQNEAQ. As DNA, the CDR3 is TGTGCCAGCAGCCCCAGGACAGGAAACACCGGGGAGCTGTTTTTT. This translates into CASSPRTGNTGELFF. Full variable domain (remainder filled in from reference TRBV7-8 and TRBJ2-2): GAGVSQSPRYKVAKRGQDVALRCDPISGHVSLFWYQQALGQGPEFLTYFQNEAQLDKSGLPSDRFFAERPEGSVSTLKIQRTQQEDSAVYLCASSPRTGNTGELFFGEGSRLTVL.

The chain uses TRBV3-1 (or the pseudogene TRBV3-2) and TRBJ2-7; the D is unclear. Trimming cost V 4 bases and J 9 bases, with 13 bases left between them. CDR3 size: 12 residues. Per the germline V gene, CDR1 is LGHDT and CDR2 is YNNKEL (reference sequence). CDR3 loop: CASSRESRGQYF. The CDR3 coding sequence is TGTGCCAGCAGCCGAGAGTCTAGAGGGCAGTACTTC.

For the CDR3, the DNA is TGTGCCAGCAGTGCCGATCGGGACGGGAGGGCCAATGAGCAGTTCTTC. Protein: CASSADRDGRANEQFF. The V and J genes are TRBV6-1 and TRBJ2-1; 8 bases line up with TRBD2. V dropped 4 bases and J dropped 6; count of bases not matched to a gene: 11. The CDR3 is 16 amino acids. CDR1 MNHNS and CDR2 SASEGT come from the germline V gene.

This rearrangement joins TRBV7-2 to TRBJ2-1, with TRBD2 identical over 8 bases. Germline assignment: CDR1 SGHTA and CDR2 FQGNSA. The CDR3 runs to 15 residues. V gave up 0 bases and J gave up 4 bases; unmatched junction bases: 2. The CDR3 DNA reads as TGTGCCAGCAGCTTAGCAACTAGCGGATACAATGAGCAGTTCTTC. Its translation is CASSLATSGYNEQFF.

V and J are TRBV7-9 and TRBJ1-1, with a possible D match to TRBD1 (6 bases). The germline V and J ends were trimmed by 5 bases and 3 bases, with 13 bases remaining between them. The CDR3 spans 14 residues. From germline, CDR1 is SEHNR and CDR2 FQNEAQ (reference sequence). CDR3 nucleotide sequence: TGTGCCAGCAGCCGGACAGACAAGGACACTGAAGCTTTCTTT. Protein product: CASSRTDKDTEAFF. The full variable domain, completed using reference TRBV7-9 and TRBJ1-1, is DTGVSQNPRHKITKRGQNVTFRCDPISEHNRLYWYRQTLGQGPEFLTYFQNEAQLEKSRLLSDRFSAERPKGSFSTLEIQRTEQGDSAMYLCASSRTDKDTEAFFGQGTRLTVV.

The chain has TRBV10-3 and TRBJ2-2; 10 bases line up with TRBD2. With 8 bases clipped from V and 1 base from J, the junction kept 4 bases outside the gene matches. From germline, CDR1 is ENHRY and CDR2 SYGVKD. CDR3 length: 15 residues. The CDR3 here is CAIASGGWNTGELFF. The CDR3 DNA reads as TGTGCCATCGCTAGCGGGGGATGGAACACCGGGGAGCTGTTTTTT.

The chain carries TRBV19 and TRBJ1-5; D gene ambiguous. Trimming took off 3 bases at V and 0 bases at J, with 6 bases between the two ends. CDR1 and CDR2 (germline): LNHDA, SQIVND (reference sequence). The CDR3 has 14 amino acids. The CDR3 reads CASSILYSNQPQHF. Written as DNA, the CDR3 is TGTGCCAGTAGTATTCTGTATAGCAATCAGCCCCAGCATTTT. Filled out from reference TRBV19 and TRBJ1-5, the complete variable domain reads DGGITQSPKYLFRKEGQNVTLSCEQNLNHDAMYWYRQDPGQGLRLIYYSQIVNDFQKGDIAEGYSVSREKKESFPLTVTSAQKNPTAFYLCASSILYSNQPQHFGDGTRLSIL.

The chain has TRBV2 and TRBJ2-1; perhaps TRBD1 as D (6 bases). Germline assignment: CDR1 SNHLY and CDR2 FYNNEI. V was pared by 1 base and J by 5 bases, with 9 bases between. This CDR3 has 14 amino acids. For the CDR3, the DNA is TGTGCCAGCAGTGAAGGGGGGCCCAACAATGAGCAGTTCTTC. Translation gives CASSEGGPNNEQFF.